This entry concerns a single T cell receptor beta chain. V lost 1 base to trimming and J lost 0 bases, with 8 bases between them. This CDR3 is 15 amino acids long. The germline CDR1 and CDR2 sequences are MGHRA and YSYEKL. In the study's own analysis: It was from reference gene primer amplification that nucleated cell counts were estimated. TCRdb keeps only in-frame clones here, not all; method: immunoSEQ multiplex PCR. D and trimming come from the DNA, and the V and J calls and clone size come from that table. The table shows around 150,000 clones, with under 85% occurring only once. This sample was included in a study of blood T cell repertoires in COVID-19. As for the study in general: Sites in the United States, Italy and Spain provided acute and convalescent COVID-19 samples.

Sequenced: peripheral blood. The chain combines TRBV4-1 with TRBJ2-3, with D perhaps matching TRBD2 (6 bases). The sequence derives from a woman of 80 years or more in a cohort sampled during active or convalescent COVID-19. The chain's CDR3 is CASSQVAVSTDTQYF. In DNA form, the CDR3 reads TGCGCCAGCAGCCAAGTAGCGGTCAGCACAGATACGCAGTATTTT.